Listed below are T cell receptor beta chains from one sample, sequenced in a study of blood T cell repertoires in COVID-19. Sequencing was performed with immunoSEQ multiplex PCR; in TCRdb, only in-frame clones are kept and a portion is missing. The sample holds roughly 280,000 clones, about nine tenths seen once. Sequenced sample: peripheral blood. All receptors come from a woman aged 25 to 39 with COVID-19, enrolled during active disease. Both conserved end residues are part of each CDR3. Size is omitted from some rows. Given values are once, few, many or a class for expanded clones.

v_gene: TRBV6-2/TRBV6-3; abundance: .; CDR3aa: CASSYDSGIVTDTQYF
v_gene: TRBV4-2; abundance: .; CDR3aa: CASSQDPGGFEPQHF
v_gene: TRBV19; abundance: .; CDR3aa: CASSFGGYGYTF
v_gene: TRBV5-4; abundance: .; CDR3aa: CASSTTGRGKETQYF
v_gene: TRBV29-1; abundance: .; CDR3aa: CSVGGSTSGRRYNEQFF
v_gene: TRBV7-6; abundance: .; CDR3aa: CASSGLWGAGSPTDTQYF
v_gene: TRBV5-4; abundance: .; CDR3aa: CASRRDRVETGELFF
v_gene: TRBV7-8; abundance: .; CDR3aa: CASSLREDNEQYF
v_gene: TRBV11-2; abundance: .; CDR3aa: CASSPGTGLPNYGYTF
v_gene: TRBV29-1; abundance: .; CDR3aa: CSVELAGGRNQPQHF
v_gene: TRBV4-1; abundance: .; CDR3aa: CASSQDATANYGYTF
v_gene: TRBV5-1; abundance: .; CDR3aa: CASSSLDEQYF
v_gene: TRBV3-1/TRBV3-2; abundance: .; CDR3aa: CASTTTKNIQYF
v_gene: TRBV6-1; abundance: .; CDR3aa: CASTTSGTEAFF
v_gene: TRBV12-3/TRBV12-4; abundance: few; CDR3aa: CASSKQGMQPQHF
v_gene: TRBV9; abundance: .; CDR3aa: CASSVLAGGETDTQYF
v_gene: TRBV18; abundance: .; CDR3aa: CASSPGTSLTYEQYF
v_gene: TRBV5-5; abundance: .; CDR3aa: CASSPATSGFRDTQYF
v_gene: TRBV2; abundance: .; CDR3aa: CASSELVLRGSPLHF
v_gene: TRBV28; abundance: .; CDR3aa: CASSKPTLRGETQYF
v_gene: TRBV27; abundance: many; CDR3aa: CASSPGTGRDTIYF
v_gene: TRBV2; abundance: .; CDR3aa: CASSGGLLYNEQFF
v_gene: TRBV7-9; abundance: .; CDR3aa: CASSSGQPGNIQYF
v_gene: TRBV7-9; abundance: few; CDR3aa: CASSFDNSNQPQHF
v_gene: TRBV6-2/TRBV6-3; abundance: once; CDR3aa: CASSYPQHRDARWETQYF
v_gene: TRBV6-5; abundance: .; CDR3aa: CASRPGTGNQPQHF
v_gene: TRBV27; abundance: once; CDR3aa: CASRPSGGFYEQYF
v_gene: TRBV6-4; abundance: .; CDR3aa: CASSDGLAGDTQYF
v_gene: TRBV27; abundance: .; CDR3aa: CASSLSGVNQPQHF
v_gene: TRBV3-1/TRBV3-2; abundance: .; CDR3aa: CASSHGGSSYNEQFF
v_gene: TRBV5-1; abundance: .; CDR3aa: CASSLGDRVAPPLHF
v_gene: TRBV5-6; abundance: once; CDR3aa: CASSPGPREQYF
v_gene: TRBV28; abundance: .; CDR3aa: CASSSLTGGEAGIYEQYF
v_gene: TRBV27; abundance: .; CDR3aa: CASSFQGRGTEAFF
v_gene: TRBV18; abundance: .; CDR3aa: CASSPRQGGNEKLFF
v_gene: TRBV7-3; abundance: .; CDR3aa: CASSSPVPLAGGPPGELFF
v_gene: TRBV15; abundance: .; CDR3aa: CATSRRQANSPLHF
v_gene: TRBV7-7; abundance: .; CDR3aa: CASSPSDPGELFF
v_gene: TRBV3-1/TRBV3-2; abundance: .; CDR3aa: CASSQQSGIYEQYF
v_gene: TRBV28; abundance: .; CDR3aa: CASTLPGTGAYEQYF
v_gene: TRBV5-6; abundance: .; CDR3aa: CASSRTSGDFYNEQFF
v_gene: TRBV6-5; abundance: once; CDR3aa: CASRESGNTDTQYF
v_gene: TRBV4-2; abundance: .; CDR3aa: CASSDGASTDTQYF
v_gene: TRBV10-3; abundance: .; CDR3aa: CAIRGGTRPYNEQFF
v_gene: TRBV3-1/TRBV3-2; abundance: .; CDR3aa: CASSLTPSVTQETQYF
v_gene: TRBV15; abundance: .; CDR3aa: CATSQRELGEQYF
v_gene: TRBV24-1; abundance: once; CDR3aa: CATSDARVGGRWSYNEQFF
v_gene: TRBV21-1; abundance: .; CDR3aa: CASSKNCGRAAGELFF
v_gene: TRBV29-1; abundance: once; CDR3aa: CSVVTTGNYEQYF
v_gene: TRBV30; abundance: .; CDR3aa: CATEGSREENYGYTF
v_gene: TRBV28; abundance: .; CDR3aa: CASSLSPEAFF
v_gene: TRBV3-1/TRBV3-2; abundance: .; CDR3aa: CASTASGLGYTF
v_gene: TRBV28; abundance: few; CDR3aa: CASQDQQRSRSNQPQHF